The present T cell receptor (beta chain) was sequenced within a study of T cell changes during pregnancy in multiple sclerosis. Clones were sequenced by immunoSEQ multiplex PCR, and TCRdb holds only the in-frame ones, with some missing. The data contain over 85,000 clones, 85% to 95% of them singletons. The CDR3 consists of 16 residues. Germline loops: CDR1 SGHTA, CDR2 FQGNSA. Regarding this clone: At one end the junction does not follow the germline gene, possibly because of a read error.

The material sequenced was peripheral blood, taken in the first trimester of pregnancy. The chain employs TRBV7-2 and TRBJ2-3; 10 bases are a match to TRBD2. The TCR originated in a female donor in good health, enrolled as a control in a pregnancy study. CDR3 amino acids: CASNLLLAGRTDTQYF. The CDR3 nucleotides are TGTGCCAGCAACTTATTACTAGCGGGGCGCACAGATACGCAGTATTTT.